These T cell receptor beta chains were read from a single sample in a study of shared clonotypes between healthy human individuals. Method: immunoSEQ multiplex PCR; TCRdb's copy keeps in-frame clones and lacks some. The table includes 2 million to 3 million clones, approximately 93% detected once. The specimen sequenced was naive CD4+ T cells from PBMCs. These receptors originate from a young man in good health. Some clones in this sample may be carry-over from other donors' samples. The CDR3 runs from the conserved cysteine through the conserved F or W. Each record gives: D gene, J gene, clone size, V gene, CDR3 protein, CDR3 DNA. A D gene is named only where the DNA matches it firmly. Rows give clone size only sometimes, using once, few, many, or a class for an expanded clone.

>TRBD1|TRBJ2-1|.|TRBV2
CASRDRDNEQFF
TGTGCCAGCAGAGACAGGGACAATGAGCAGTTCTTC
>.|TRBJ2-1|.|TRBV11-2
CASSGEGVPRQFF
TGTGCCAGCAGCGGGGAGGGGGTTCCTCGGCAGTTCTTC
>TRBD2|TRBJ2-1|few|TRBV11-2
CASSQETGLAGSGEQFF
TGTGCCAGCAGCCAGGAAACGGGACTAGCGGGTTCCGGTGAGCAGTTCTTC
>.|TRBJ2-5|.|TRBV29-1
CSVEDPRGGAETQYF
TGCAGCGTTGAAGATCCGAGAGGGGGAGCGGAGACCCAGTACTTC
>.|TRBJ1-5|.|TRBV7-3
CASSLFFNQPQHF
TGTGCCAGCAGCTTATTCTTCAATCAGCCCCAGCATTTT
>TRBD1|TRBJ2-7|.|TRBV28
CASQTGFVLSIDEQYF
TGTGCCAGTCAGACAGGGTTTGTACTCTCTATCGACGAGCAGTACTTC
>.|TRBJ2-3|.|TRBV9
CASSVDMGGADTQYF
TGTGCCAGCAGCGTAGATATGGGGGGCGCAGATACGCAGTATTTT
>.|TRBJ2-7|few|TRBV7-9
CASSLGWGGSLSYEQYF
TGTGCCAGCAGCTTAGGTTGGGGAGGCTCCCTGTCCTACGAGCAGTACTTC
>TRBD1|TRBJ2-1|.|TRBV2
CASSRGREGEYNEQFF
TGTGCCAGCAGCAGGGGGCGCGAAGGGGAATACAATGAGCAGTTCTTC
>.|TRBJ2-7|.|TRBV15
CATSRDRSSSVYEQYF
TGTGCCACCAGCAGAGATAGATCCTCCTCGGTCTACGAGCAGTACTTC
>.|TRBJ1-5|once|TRBV7-2
CASSYGWGGNQPQHF
TGTGCCAGCAGCTATGGTTGGGGAGGCAATCAGCCCCAGCATTTT
>TRBD2|TRBJ2-1|.|TRBV27
CASNSGGGGPYNEQFF
TGTGCCAGCAACTCGGGTGGGGGAGGGCCATACAATGAGCAGTTCTTC
>.|TRBJ1-6|.|TRBV15
CATSRDGRSAFPLHF
TGTGCCACCAGCAGAGATGGAAGGAGTGCCTTCCCCCTCCACTTT
>.|TRBJ2-2|once|TRBV28
CASLGLTPTGELFF
TGTGCCAGCCTGGGACTCACCCCCACCGGGGAGCTGTTTTTT
>.|TRBJ2-1|few|TRBV4-3
CASSQVLEVLGTSYNEQFF
TGCGCCAGCAGCCAAGTTTTGGAGGTTTTGGGGACCTCCTACAATGAGCAGTTCTTC
>.|TRBJ1-1|.|TRBV4-3
CASSLLVGVDQNTEAFF
TGCGCCAGCAGCCTCCTCGTTGGGGTGGATCAGAACACTGAAGCTTTCTTT
>TRBD2|TRBJ2-4|.|TRBV27
CASSSTSGRDIQYF
TGTGCCAGCAGTTCTACTAGCGGGAGAGACATTCAGTACTTC
>.|TRBJ2-3|.|TRBV5-1
CASSPTGITDTQYF
TGCGCCAGCAGCCCGACAGGCATCACAGATACGCAGTATTTT
>TRBD1|TRBJ2-7|.|TRBV7-8
CASSPDRAYEQYF
TGTGCCAGCAGTCCAGACAGGGCCTACGAGCAGTACTTC
>TRBD2|TRBJ2-5|.|TRBV7-9
CASSFRTGGEGETQYF
TGTGCCAGCAGCTTCCGGACCGGGGGGGAGGGAGAGACCCAGTACTTC
>.|TRBJ2-1|.|TRBV9
CASSVGGTPNEQFF
TGTGCCAGCAGCGTGGGGGGCACTCCCAATGAGCAGTTCTTC
>TRBD1|TRBJ1-2|.|TRBV10-3
CAISAGQRKNYGYTF
TGTGCCATCAGTGCGGGACAGCGAAAAAACTATGGCTACACCTTC
>.|TRBJ1-4|.|TRBV11-1
CASSPLLSGKLFF
TGTGCCAGCAGCCCCCTCCTATCAGGAAAACTGTTTTTT
>TRBD1|TRBJ2-1|.|TRBV6-6
CASSQQGAMVEQFF
TGTGCCAGCAGTCAACAGGGGGCGATGGTTGAGCAGTTCTTC
>TRBD1|TRBJ1-1|.|TRBV7-2
CASSTQGATEAFF
TGTGCCAGCAGCACACAGGGGGCGACTGAAGCTTTCTTT
>.|TRBJ2-2|once|TRBV7-2
CASSFGFGGAVLTGELFF
TGTGCCAGCAGCTTTGGGTTCGGCGGAGCGGTTCTCACCGGGGAGCTGTTTTTT
>.|TRBJ2-7|.|TRBV15
CATSRDQGLEQYF
TGTGCCACCAGCAGAGACCAGGGGCTCGAGCAGTACTTC